The 31 T cell receptor beta chains listed next were all sequenced from one sample in a study of T cells in tuberculosis. Assay used: immunoSEQ multiplex PCR; TCRdb lists only in-frame clones, some missing. The sample lists around 23,000 clones, about 85% occurring once. Time point of the sample: new active TB diagnosis, blood taken before or within 7 days of starting treatment. Here the sequenced sample was PBMCs, taken at tuberculosis diagnosis. These receptors all come from an adult with tuberculosis.

The rearrangement joins TRBV10-3 to TRBJ2-7; 8 nucleotides line up with TRBD1. Germline-derived CDR1 and CDR2 are ENHRY and SYGVKD. This CDR3 contains 13 residues. V lost 3 bases, J lost 3 bases, and 1 base stayed unmatched. DNA for the CDR3: TGTGCCATCAGTGACAGGGGGCTCTACGAGCAGTACTTC. Translation gives CAISDRGLYEQYF.

The rearrangement uses TRBV7-2 and TRBJ1-1; 8 nucleotides agree with TRBD1. The CDR3 is made up of 13 amino acids. V was pared by 5 bases and J by 3 bases, with 2 bases of the junction left unmatched. Looked up from germline, CDR1 is SGHTA and CDR2 is FQGNSA. The CDR3 DNA is TGTGCCAGCAGCCAGGACAGGGACACTGAAGCTTTCTTT. Residues: CASSQDRDTEAFF.

The V call is TRBV10-3, the J call TRBJ1-5, with D possibly being TRBD1 (6 bases). Germline CDR1 is ENHRY and CDR2 is SYGVKD. There are 15 residues in the CDR3. V lost 3 bases to trimming and J lost 2 bases, with 11 bases between them. The CDR3 DNA reads as TGTGCCATCAGTGACAGGGGAAGGGGCAATCAGCCCCAGCATTTT. Translating it yields CAISDRGRGNQPQHF.

This clone was picked up one time. The gene calls are TRBV15 and TRBJ2-5, with no clear D. Per the germline V gene, CDR1 is LNHNV and CDR2 is YYDKDF (reference sequence). The CDR3 has 16 residues. V lost 2 bases and J lost 6, with 19 bases in between. The chain's CDR3 is CATSRSATVQDQTQYF. CDR3 DNA: TGTGCCACCAGCAGATCCGCGACGGTCCAGGATCAGACCCAGTACTTC.

This clone was counted between two and nine times. J is TRBJ2-3 and V is TRBV27, with TRBD2 matching over 9 bases. The germline gives CDR1 MNHEY, CDR2 SMNVEV (reference sequence). The V segment lost 2 bases and the J segment 6 bases; nucleotides outside the gene matches: 6. There are 15 residues in the CDR3. CDR3 in amino acids: CASSLAGGPWDTQYF. The CDR3 region has the DNA TGTGCCAGCAGTTTAGCGGGAGGGCCTTGGGATACGCAGTATTTT.

The genes are TRBV19 and TRBJ1-2, with D unclear. V was trimmed by 3 bases and J by 8 bases, leaving 10 bases between them. CDR3 length equals 12 residues. CDR1 is LNHDA and CDR2 is SQIVND in the germline V gene (reference sequence). This chain's CDR3 is CASSIPAGGYTF. The CDR3, as DNA: TGTGCCAGTAGTATCCCAGCGGGAGGCTACACCTTC.

The sample holds a few counts of this clone. The rearrangement joins TRBV28 to TRBJ2-7, with 9 bases aligning to TRBD2. Germline lookup yields CDR1 MDHEN and CDR2 SYDVKM. The CDR3 totals 13 residues. J gave up 6 bases and V 8 bases, and 8 bases lay outside the gene matches. The CDR3 sequence: CASQLAGSGEQYF. CDR3 bases: TGTGCCAGCCAGCTAGCGGGATCGGGCGAGCAGTACTTC.

The rearrangement uses TRBV20-1 and TRBJ1-1; D gene ambiguous. Trimming left V 4 bases short and J 3 bases short, with 6 bases between. Germline loops: CDR1 DFQATT, CDR2 SNEGSKA (reference sequence). The CDR3 length is 11 residues. The CDR3 DNA is TGCAGTGCTATCCGGGACACTGAAGCTTTCTTT. Amino acid sequence: CSAIRDTEAFF.

This chain uses TRBV2 with TRBJ1-2; D is unclear. The CDR3 loop spans 16 amino acids. CDR1 is SNHLY, CDR2 FYNNEI, per germline. V gave up 5 bases and J gave up 4 bases, with 20 bases separating them. The CDR3 loop reads CASSPTPGGWGYGYTF. The DNA of the CDR3 is TGTGCCAGCAGTCCCACCCCGGGAGGCTGGGGCTATGGCTACACCTTC.

J is TRBJ2-7 and V is TRBV27; 9 bases align to TRBD1. CDR1 is MNHEY, CDR2 SMNVEV, per germline (reference sequence). V lost 4 bases to trimming and J lost 5 bases; unmatched junction nucleotides: 6. The CDR3 contains 14 residues. The CDR3 DNA is TGTGCCAGCAGTTCGACAGGGGGGTCCCACGAGCAGTACTTC. Amino acid sequence: CASSSTGGSHEQYF.

J is TRBJ2-2 and V is TRBV10-1, with 8 positions matching TRBD1. Germline V gene sequence: CDR1 WNHNN, CDR2 SYGVQD (reference sequence). Germline trimming cut 3 bases from V and 4 bases from J; bases unmatched to any gene: 4. The CDR3 covers 15 residues. This CDR3 reads CASSDTGQGTGELFF. The DNA of the CDR3 is TGCGCCAGCAGTGATACAGGACAGGGCACCGGGGAGCTGTTTTTT.

The rearrangement joins TRBV28 to TRBJ1-3; 7 positions agree with TRBD1. The CDR3 runs to 13 residues. V lost 5 bases, J lost 3 bases, and 1 base stayed unmatched. Per germline, CDR1 MDHEN and CDR2 SYDVKM. CDR3 residues: CASSDRVGNTIYF. The CDR3, as DNA: TGTGCCAGCAGTGACAGGGTTGGAAACACCATATATTTT.

The chain couples TRBV7-9 to TRBJ2-7, with 7 bases that match TRBD1. V gave up 3 bases and J gave up 3 bases; unmatched junction bases: 5. The CDR3 runs to 14 residues. Germline values: CDR1 SEHNR, CDR2 FQNEAQ (reference sequence). The DNA for the CDR3 is TGTGCCAGCAGCTTGAACAGACAGGGCTACGAGCAGTACTTC. This sequence encodes CASSLNRQGYEQYF.

The chain's CDR3 is CASSLEGHPNTEAFF. CDR3 DNA: TGCGCCAGCAGCTTGGAAGGACACCCGAACACTGAAGCTTTCTTT. The chain uses TRBV5-1 and TRBJ1-1; tentative D call: TRBD1 (5 bases). From germline, CDR1 is SGHRS and CDR2 YFSETQ. CDR3 length: 15 residues. Between the trimmed V and J ends, which lost 0 bases and 1 base, there was a span of 10 bases.

The chain uses TRBV2 and TRBJ1-3; 7 bases match TRBD1. Germline assignment: CDR1 SNHLY and CDR2 FYNNEI. This CDR3 contains 12 residues. The DNA of the CDR3 is TGTGCAGGGGGCAGCTCTGGAAACACCATATATTTT. Protein product: CAGGSSGNTIYF.

The genes are TRBV7-8 and TRBJ1-4, with D perhaps matching TRBD1 (6 bases). Deletions cut 5 bases from V and 4 bases from J, with 17 bases between. From germline, CDR1 is SGHVS and CDR2 FQNEAQ. The CDR3 contains 16 residues. As DNA, the CDR3 is TGTGCCAGCAGCCCCCTCAGGGGCAGGGGTAATGAAAAACTGTTTTTT. The encoded protein is CASSPLRGRGNEKLFF.

The chain links TRBV2 to TRBJ1-1; the match to TRBD1 covers 7 bases. The CDR3 runs 15 residues. CDR1 and CDR2 (germline): SNHLY, FYNNEI. Losses at the gene ends were 2 bases for V and 9 bases for J; bases not matched to a gene: 12. The CDR3 DNA sequence: TGTGCCAGCAGTGAATACCGTACAGGGGATGCTAAAGCTTTCTTT. Its translation is CASSEYRTGDAKAFF.

The table lists this clone with a count of one. The chain links TRBV6-5 to TRBJ2-3, with TRBD2 as a possible D gene (6 bases). V lost 1 base and J lost 3, with 11 bases in between. The CDR3 spans 15 residues. The germline V gene has CDR1 MNHEY and CDR2 SVGAGI. The CDR3 nucleotides read TGTGCCAGCAGTTACTTCGCGGGGCGGACAGATACGCAGTATTTT. It yields the protein CASSYFAGRTDTQYF.

As to this clone: Sequence at one end of the junction differs from germline and may be a read error. The chain links TRBV5-4 to TRBJ2-5; D remains unclear. The CDR3 extends over 12 amino acids. Germline V lookup: CDR1 SGHNT, CDR2 YYREEE (reference sequence). The CDR3: CATSLSEETQYF. CDR3 DNA sequence: TGTGCCACCAGCCTCTCCGAAGAGACCCAGTACTTC.

This chain joins TRBV19 and TRBJ1-5; 7 bases align to TRBD1. Trimming took 3 bases from V and 4 from J; bases not matched to a gene: 6. There are 15 residues in the CDR3. Germline CDR1 LNHDA, CDR2 SQIVND (reference sequence). This chain's CDR3 is CASSMSRGQNQPQHF. The CDR3 DNA is TGTGCCAGTAGTATGAGTAGGGGGCAAAATCAGCCCCAGCATTTT.

The CDR3 reads CASSTRTSGNEQFF. CDR3 sequence (DNA): TGTGCCAGCAGTACCCGGACTAGCGGGAATGAGCAGTTCTTC. The chain recombines TRBV27 with TRBJ2-1; 11 bases are shared with TRBD2. Germline V gene lookup returns CDR1 MNHEY and CDR2 SMNVEV (reference sequence). V was pared by 5 bases and J by 7 bases, with 4 bases of the junction left unmatched. This CDR3 has 14 residues.

This clone was observed a few times. The chain combines TRBV21-1 with TRBJ2-7; the listed D gene, TRBD1, was not tested against the DNA. TRBV21-1 is a recognized pseudogene. The CDR3 consists of 14 residues. The CDR3 nucleotides read TGTGCCAGCGCCGGACAGGGGCATTCCTACGAGCAGTACTTC. Translating gives CASAGQGHSYEQYF.

DNA for the CDR3: TGTGCCAGCAGCTTGAAAGCTTACGAGCAGTACTTC. Translation: CASSLKAYEQYF. This chain joins TRBV5-5 and TRBJ2-7; D is unclear. Germline V gene sequence: CDR1 SGHKS, CDR2 YYEKEE (reference sequence). The V end was cut by 1 base, the J end by 4 bases, with 6 bases between. CDR3 size: 12 residues.

This chain uses TRBV20-1 with TRBJ2-1, with no clear D. V dropped 5 bases and J dropped 10 bases, with 12 bases sitting between them. In germline, CDR1 is DFQATT, CDR2 SNEGSKA (reference sequence). This CDR3 has 11 residues. CDR3 sequence: CSAFLVQEQFF. CDR3 sequence (DNA): TGCAGTGCTTTTTTGGTCCAGGAGCAGTTCTTC.

The rearrangement uses TRBV9 and TRBJ2-5; 7 nucleotides match TRBD1. The CDR3 is 13 residues long. The germline gives CDR1 SGDLS, CDR2 YYNGEE. The V gene end was trimmed by 3 bases and the J gene end by 3 bases; junction bases not matched to a gene: 2. The CDR3: CASSDDREETQYF. The CDR3 nucleotides are TGTGCCAGCAGCGACGACAGGGAAGAGACCCAGTACTTC.

This clone occurred a few times. This sequence joins TRBV5-8 and TRBJ2-5; D is perhaps TRBD2 (6 bases). Trimming cost V 4 bases and J 7 bases, with 17 bases left between them. The CDR3 is 14 amino acids. Germline V lookup: CDR1 SGHTS, CDR2 YDEGEE. In DNA, the CDR3 is TGTGCCAGCAGCCTGGGGGGTCAAGGGGTGACCCAGTACTTC. It is translated as CASSLGGQGVTQYF. Variable domain in full (rest from reference TRBV5-8 and TRBJ2-5): EAGVTQSPTHLIKTRGQQATLRCSPISGHTSVYWYQQALGLGLQFLLWYDEGEERNRGNFPPRFSGRQFPNYSSELNVNALELEDSALYLCASSLGGQGVTQYFGPGTRLLVL.

The V gene is TRBV28, the J gene TRBJ2-7, with 9 bases aligning to TRBD1. Germline assignment: CDR1 MDHEN and CDR2 SYDVKM. CDR3 size: 11 residues. The trim removed 7 bases at V and 12 bases at J, leaving 7 bases unmatched. For the CDR3, the DNA is TGTGCCAGCACGACCGACAGGGGGTCGTACTTC. Its protein product is CASTTDRGSYF.

V gene TRBV7-2 combines with J gene TRBJ2-1; perhaps TRBD2 as D (5 bases). CDR1 is SGHTA and CDR2 is FQGNSA in the germline V gene. CDR3 length: 14 amino acids. V lost 6 bases to trimming and J lost 4 bases, with 13 bases between them. The CDR3 reads CASSSGLGYNEQFF. As DNA, the CDR3 is TGTGCCAGCAGTTCCGGACTGGGGTACAATGAGCAGTTCTTC.

V usage is TRBV10-3 and J usage is TRBJ1-1; weak D call: TRBD1 (6 bases). The CDR3 spans 13 residues. V lost 3 bases and J lost 7, with 12 bases in between. Germline assignment: CDR1 ENHRY and CDR2 SYGVKD. CDR3 in amino acids: CAISEERGNEAFF. The CDR3 nucleotides read TGTGCCATCAGTGAAGAAAGGGGGAATGAAGCTTTCTTT.

CDR3 sequence reads: CASKEGLAGGGETQYF. CDR3 coding DNA: TGTGCCAGCAAAGAGGGACTAGCGGGCGGAGGGGAGACCCAGTACTTC. V is TRBV2 and J is TRBJ2-5, with 12 bases identical to TRBD2. The CDR3 has 16 amino acids. The germline gives CDR1 SNHLY, CDR2 FYNNEI. V lost 7 bases, J lost 5 bases, and 11 bases stayed unmatched.

This chain uses TRBV10-1 with TRBJ2-3, with D perhaps TRBD2 (5 bases). Per germline, CDR1 WNHNN and CDR2 SYGVQD (reference sequence). V was clipped by 0 bases and J by 3 bases, with 13 bases between them. This CDR3 has 16 residues. CDR3 residues: CASSESWGEGTDTQYF. The CDR3 DNA is TGCGCCAGCAGTGAGTCGTGGGGTGAGGGAACAGATACGCAGTATTTT.